A selection of T cell receptor beta chains follows, all from one sample in a study of T cell responses to AZD1222 COVID-19 vaccine. Clones were read by immunoSEQ multiplex PCR, and TCRdb kept only the in-frame ones, dropping some. The data hold some 140,000 clones, with more than 85% observed a single time. Sequencing was performed on peripheral blood, taken on day 0 of AZD1222 vaccination. The receptors shown here come from an adult in good health. CDR3s include the opening cysteine and the closing phenylalanine or tryptophan. D genes are given only for firm matches. Where a row states a size, it is once, few, many or the class of an expanded clone; other rows omit it.

clone_size	v_call	j_call	d_call	cdr3_nt	cdr3_aa
.	TRBV27	TRBJ1-6	TRBD1	TGTGCCAGCAGTTTGGTCTCCATCGGGACAGTTAATTCACCCCTCCACTTT	CASSLVSIGTVNSPLHF
.	TRBV6-5	TRBJ1-5	TRBD1	TGTGCCGGGCGGGACAGCGGGGGGCCCCAGCATTTT	CAGRDSGGPQHF
.	TRBV9	TRBJ2-7	TRBD2	TGTGCCAGCAGGTCAGCGGGAGGATCCTACGAGCAGTACTTC	CASRSAGGSYEQYF
.	TRBV19	TRBJ2-1	.	TGTGCCAGTAGTCCAGGAATAGGGACCGCAGCCTACAATGAGCAGTTCTTC	CASSPGIGTAAYNEQFF
.	TRBV5-1	TRBJ2-3	TRBD1	TGCGCCAGCACTAAAACCGGGACAGGGGGAACAGATACGCAGTATTTT	CASTKTGTGGTDTQYF
.	TRBV7-9	TRBJ2-1	TRBD1	TGTGCCAGCAGCCCTCCGGGACAGGGTTCGGGGAATGAGCAGTTCTTC	CASSPPGQGSGNEQFF
few	TRBV11-1	TRBJ2-1	.	TGTGCCAGCAGCTTAACCGGGAGTGTGTACAATGAGCAGTTCTTC	CASSLTGSVYNEQFF
.	TRBV7-2	TRBJ1-2	.	TGTGCCAGCAGCTTATCTCGACAATCCTATGGCTACACCTTC	CASSLSRQSYGYTF
.	TRBV27	TRBJ2-7	.	TGTGCCAGCAGTTTAAGGCAGGGGAGGAAGTACTTC	CASSLRQGRKYF
.	TRBV7-7	TRBJ2-7	TRBD1	TGTGCTAGCAGCCCCCAAAAGGGGGGGACAGGGGCCTACGAGCAGTACTTC	CASSPQKGGTGAYEQYF
.	TRBV30	TRBJ2-7	TRBD2	TGTGCCTGGAGTGGCGGGACTAGGTCCTACGAGCAGTACTTC	CAWSGGTRSYEQYF
.	TRBV18	TRBJ2-1	.	TGTGCCAGCTCACCGCTACCCGAGCAGTTCTTC	CASSPLPEQFF
.	TRBV9	TRBJ1-2	.	TGTGCCAGCAGCGTAGAAGCAGGGCAGGGGGGCTACACCTTC	CASSVEAGQGGYTF
.	TRBV6-2/TRBV6-3	TRBJ1-2	TRBD1	TGTGCCAGCAGCAACCGGGACAGGGGAACTGCTAACTATGGCTACACCTTC	CASSNRDRGTANYGYTF
.	TRBV5-1	TRBJ1-1	.	TGCGCCAGCAGCTTGCGAGGGGGGGACACTGAAGCTTTCTTT	CASSLRGGDTEAFF
.	TRBV4-3	TRBJ1-4	TRBD1	TGCGCCAGCAGCGTCAACAGGGGGGAGTCTGAAAAACTGTTTTTT	CASSVNRGESEKLFF
.	TRBV5-1	TRBJ2-7	.	TGCGCCAGCAGCTTGGCGGAAGAGCAGTACTTC	CASSLAEEQYF
.	TRBV4-3	TRBJ1-5	.	TGCGCCAGCAGCCAAGATAGGGAAACGGGCAGAAGCAATCAGCCCCAGCATTTT	CASSQDRETGRSNQPQHF
.	TRBV6-6	TRBJ2-3	.	TGTGCCAGCAGTTCTCCTCCGCAGATACAGCAGTATTTT	CASSSPPQIQQYF
few	TRBV28	TRBJ1-2	TRBD1	TGTGCCAGCAGTTTCCAGGGGGGGGACTATGGCTACACCTTC	CASSFQGGDYGYTF
.	TRBV4-1	TRBJ2-5	TRBD2	TGCGCCAGCAGCCATGACGGGACTAGCGGACTCCAAGAGACCCAGTACTTC	CASSHDGTSGLQETQYF
once	TRBV7-2	TRBJ2-1	TRBD2	TGTGCCAGCAGCTTAGCGGGGACTAGCCGGCGCAATGAGCAGTTCTTC	CASSLAGTSRRNEQFF
.	TRBV18	TRBJ1-2	.	TGTGCCAGCTCACCATCCTCGGGGGCGGGTTATGGCTACACCTTC	CASSPSSGAGYGYTF
.	TRBV15	TRBJ1-2	.	TGTGCCACCAGCAGAGCGGATTATGGCTACACCTTC	CATSRADYGYTF
.	TRBV5-1	TRBJ2-5	.	TGCGCCAGCAGCTTGGTGGCCACGGAAAACCAAGAGACCCAGTACTTC	CASSLVATENQETQYF
.	TRBV28	TRBJ1-3	.	TGTGCCAGCAGTTATACCCCAGTACAGAGTGGAAACACCATATATTTT	CASSYTPVQSGNTIYF
.	TRBV29-1	TRBJ1-2	.	TGCAGCGTCGCTGAACGGGTACCTCTCCATGGCTACACCTTC	CSVAERVPLHGYTF
.	TRBV5-4	TRBJ2-3	TRBD2	TGTGCCAGCAGCTCGCCCACTAGCGAGGGCACAGATACGCAGTATTTT	CASSSPTSEGTDTQYF
.	TRBV18	TRBJ2-3	.	TGTGCCAGCTCAACCAGTGGCACAGATACGCAGTATTTT	CASSTSGTDTQYF
.	TRBV14	TRBJ1-2	.	TGTGCCAGCAGCCAGGTCTGGGGAGGGCTTGCTGGCTACACCTTC	CASSQVWGGLAGYTF
.	TRBV7-2	TRBJ1-1	TRBD1	TGTGCCAGCAGCTTAGATGGTGACAGGGTGAATGAAGCTTTCTTT	CASSLDGDRVNEAFF
.	TRBV5-1	TRBJ2-7	.	TGCGCCAGCAGCTTGGCAGGCAGCATAGAATCCTACGAGCAGTACTTC	CASSLAGSIESYEQYF
.	TRBV18	TRBJ1-3	TRBD1	TGTGCCAGCTCACCTCCGGGACAGGGAAGAAACACCATATATTTT	CASSPPGQGRNTIYF
.	TRBV3-1/TRBV3-2	TRBJ2-7	.	TGTGCCAGCAGCCAACCGCCTTACAGAATACCTTACGAGCAGTACTTC	CASSQPPYRIPYEQYF
once	TRBV4-3	TRBJ2-3	TRBD2	TGCGCCAGCAGCCAGCATAGCGGGAGGACCACAGATACGCAGTATTTT	CASSQHSGRTTDTQYF
few	TRBV5-6	TRBJ2-3	TRBD2	TGTGCCAGCAGCTTGTATCGGACTAGCGGGAGTCAAGATACGCAGTATTTT	CASSLYRTSGSQDTQYF
.	TRBV5-1	TRBJ2-5	.	TGCGCCAGCAGCTTCGGTTCCGGTAGCCGCGGCGAGACCCAGTACTTC	CASSFGSGSRGETQYF
.	TRBV3-1/TRBV3-2	TRBJ1-1	.	TGTGCCAGCAGCCCGGTAGGTCCGAACACTGAAGCTTTCTTT	CASSPVGPNTEAFF
.	TRBV2	TRBJ2-5	.	TGTGCCAGCAGTCGGGAACAAGAGACCCAGTACTTC	CASSREQETQYF
.	TRBV15	TRBJ1-2	TRBD1	TGTGCCACCAGCAGAGAACAGGGGTTTGGCTACACCTTC	CATSREQGFGYTF
.	TRBV19	TRBJ1-1	.	TGTGCCAGTAGCTACTCAGGGGATAGGACTGAAGCTTTCTTT	CASSYSGDRTEAFF
.	TRBV12-3/TRBV12-4	TRBJ2-1	.	TGTGCCACCTTCAGTCTCAGGGAGCAGTTCTTC	CATFSLREQFF
once	TRBV30	TRBJ2-4	.	TGTGCCTTCTTACCAGCCAAAAACATTCAGTACTTC	CAFLPAKNIQYF
.	TRBV6-5	TRBJ2-7	.	TGTGCCAGCAGTTCCCTCCAGGTGAGGGGCTACGAGCAGTACTTC	CASSSLQVRGYEQYF
.	TRBV28	TRBJ1-5	.	TGTGCCAGCACCTGGCGGGTGGGGTCCGGGAATCAGCCCCAGCATTTT	CASTWRVGSGNQPQHF
.	TRBV19	TRBJ2-3	TRBD1	TGTGCCAGTAGTATGGGGACAGGGTACACAGATACGCAGTATTTT	CASSMGTGYTDTQYF
.	TRBV5-6	TRBJ1-1	.	TGTGCCAGCAGCTTGTTCGATTTGAACACTGAAGCTTTCTTT	CASSLFDLNTEAFF
.	TRBV7-2	TRBJ1-5	.	TGTGCCAGCAGCTTAGTTAGCAATCAGCCCCAGCATTTT	CASSLVSNQPQHF
.	TRBV5-1	TRBJ2-3	.	TGCGCCAGCAGCTTCACAGATACGCAGTATTTT	CASSFTDTQYF
.	TRBV19	TRBJ1-2	TRBD1	TGTGCCAGTAGTATCCGACAGGGGGACTTCGTAGACTATGGCTACACCTTC	CASSIRQGDFVDYGYTF